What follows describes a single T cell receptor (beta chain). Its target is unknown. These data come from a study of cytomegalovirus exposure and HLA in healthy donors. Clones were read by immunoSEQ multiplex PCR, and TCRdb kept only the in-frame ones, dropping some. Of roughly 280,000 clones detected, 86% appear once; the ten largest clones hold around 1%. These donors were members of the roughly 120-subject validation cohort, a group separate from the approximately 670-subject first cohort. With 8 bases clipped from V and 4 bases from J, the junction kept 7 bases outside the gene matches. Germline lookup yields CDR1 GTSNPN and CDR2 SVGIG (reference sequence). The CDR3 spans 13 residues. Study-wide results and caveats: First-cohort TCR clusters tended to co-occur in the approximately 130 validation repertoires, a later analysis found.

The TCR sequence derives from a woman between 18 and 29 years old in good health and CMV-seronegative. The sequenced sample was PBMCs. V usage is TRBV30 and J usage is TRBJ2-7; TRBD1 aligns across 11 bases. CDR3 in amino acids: CAGKGTGGYEQYF. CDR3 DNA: TGTGCCGGAAAGGGGACAGGGGGGTACGAGCAGTACTTC.